The TCR beta chain described here comes from a study of cytomegalovirus exposure and HLA in healthy donors. Across the study: The same platform was used for the 110 or so validation repertoires and the 600 to 700 first-cohort repertoires, a later analysis reported.

Method: immunoSEQ multiplex PCR; TCRdb's copy keeps in-frame clones and lacks some. The profile covers about 200,000 clones, with 83% appearing a single time and roughly 5.5% taken by the ten largest. CDR3 length equals 14 residues. Trimming took off 1 base at V and 11 bases at J, with 17 bases between the two ends. Germline loops: CDR1 ENHRY, CDR2 SYGVKD. The chain is built from TRBV10-3 and TRBJ1-1; D is unresolved. The sample taken for sequencing was PBMCs. The receptor was isolated from a woman under 30 in good health and CMV-seronegative. The chain's CDR3 is CAISELEDRAPAFF. In DNA, the CDR3 is TGTGCCATCAGTGAGTTAGAGGACCGGGCCCCCGCTTTCTTT.